This TCR beta chain was documented in a study of T-cell reconstitution after alpha-beta-depleted transplantation in children. Study-wide points: A year post-transplant, T-cell counts and diversity derived mostly from newly produced T cells. Elevated TCRbeta diversity at day 60 was traced, in some patients, to surviving recipient T cells and thymic progenitors. Several hundred graft clones that had expanded were reportedly the source of alpha-beta T cells about two months after transplant.

During its preparation, the TCRbeta library received unique molecular identifiers. TCRdb itself ran the PCR reads through MiXCR, one entry per CDR3 protein. The sample lists 200,000 or so distinct CDR3 sequences, roughly 6.3% occurring once. This clonotype appeared many times. As yet, its antigen is unknown. J lost 8 bases, V lost 6 bases, and 8 bases had no gene match. The CDR3 is 13 residues long. Germline V gene lookup returns CDR1 SQVTM and CDR2 ANQGSEA. The rearrangement uses TRBV29-1 and TRBJ2-1; TRBD1 agrees at 9 bases. This specimen was PBMCs, taken before TCRalphabeta/CD19-depleted stem cell transplant. This TCR was sampled from a girl under three years old with combined immunodeficiency, due to receive a stem cell transplant. The CDR3 here is CSVGDREADEQFF. For the CDR3, the DNA is TGCAGCGTAGGGGACAGGGAGGCAGATGAGCAGTTCTTC.